Listed here are 19 T cell receptor beta chains from one sample, sequenced in a study of shared clonotypes between healthy human individuals. Profiled with immunoSEQ multiplex PCR; TCRdb holds only in-frame clones, not every one. The sample records under 650,000 clones, about 96% being singletons. Sequencing was carried out using naive CD4+ T cells sorted from blood. The subset denotes: CD45RA+ positively selected. Receptors were obtained from a woman aged 25 to 39 in good health.

The J gene is TRBJ2-7, the V gene TRBV5-1, with TRBD2 matching 11 bases. Per the germline V gene, CDR1 is SGHRS and CDR2 is YFSETQ. J gave up 7 bases and V 6 bases, and 12 bases lay outside the gene matches. The CDR3 consists of 15 residues. CDR3 DNA: TGCGCCAGCACCCCCCGACTAGCGGGACTGGGTGAGCAGTACTTC. Translating it yields CASTPRLAGLGEQYF. Full variable domain (missing parts from reference TRBV5-1 and TRBJ2-7): KAGVTQTPRYLIKTRGQQVTLSCSPISGHRSVSWYQQTPGQGLQFLFEYFSETQRNKGNFPGRFSGRQFSNSRSEMNVSTLELGDSALYLCASTPRLAGLGEQYFGPGTRLTVT.

V and J are TRBV7-9 and TRBJ2-7, with 11 positions matching TRBD1. CDR1 SEHNR and CDR2 FQNEAQ come from the germline V gene (reference sequence). V trimming: 4 bases; J trimming: 9 bases; junction bases outside the gene matches: 8. CDR3 size: 14 residues. Here the CDR3 reads CASSSGTGGPGQYF. In nucleotides, the CDR3 is TGTGCCAGCAGCTCCGGGACAGGGGGGCCCGGGCAGTACTTC. The full variable domain, with the rest looked up from reference TRBV7-9 and TRBJ2-7, is DTGVSQNPRHKITKRGQNVTFRCDPISEHNRLYWYRQTLGQGPEFLTYFQNEAQLEKSRLLSDRFSAERPKGSFSTLEIQRTEQGDSAMYLCASSSGTGGPGQYFGPGTRLTVT.

This sequence joins TRBV6-6 and TRBJ2-7; unclear D gene. Between the trimmed V and J ends, which lost 5 bases and 5 bases, there was a span of 10 bases. This CDR3 is 12 amino acids long. Germline values: CDR1 MNHNY, CDR2 SVGAGI (reference sequence). In nucleotides, the CDR3 is TGTGCCAGCAGTCCCCGAACCCACGAGCAGTACTTC. This translates into CASSPRTHEQYF.

CDR3 residues: CATSTGRTGANVLTF. CDR3 nucleotide sequence: TGTGCCACCAGCACCGGGAGGACTGGGGCCAACGTCCTGACTTTC. The rearrangement joins TRBV15 to TRBJ2-6; 7 positions agree with TRBD2. V was clipped by 4 bases and J by 2 bases; unmatched bases: 2. The CDR3 covers 15 residues. Germline CDR1 LNHNV, CDR2 YYDKDF (reference sequence).

The V call is TRBV6-5, the J call TRBJ2-7; 9 bases are shared with TRBD1. Per the germline V gene, CDR1 is MNHEY and CDR2 is SVGAGI. The CDR3 spans 16 residues. Trimming removed 0 bases from V and 3 bases from J; junction bases left unmatched: 6. CDR3 bases: TGTGCCAGCAGTTACTCAGCTGTGACAGGGGGCTACGAGCAGTACTTC. It yields the protein CASSYSAVTGGYEQYF.

The chain combines TRBV13 with TRBJ2-7; 7 bases agree with TRBD2. V dropped 0 bases and J dropped 3; count of bases not matched to a gene: 5. The germline V gene has CDR1 PRHDT and CDR2 FYEKMQ (reference sequence). This CDR3 has 15 amino acids. The CDR3, as DNA: TGTGCCAGCAGCTTAGGGGGAGGGAGGCTCTACGAGCAGTACTTC. It is translated as CASSLGGGRLYEQYF.

The rearrangement uses TRBV5-1 and TRBJ2-5; 7 bases align to TRBD1. Trimming at V came to 5 bases and at J to 2 bases, leaving 6 bases not matched to a gene. The CDR3 covers 14 residues. Germline lookup yields CDR1 SGHRS and CDR2 YFSETQ. The CDR3 spells CASRHGTDQETQYF. CDR3 DNA: TGCGCCAGCAGACACGGGACAGATCAAGAGACCCAGTACTTC.

The chain links TRBV5-1 to TRBJ1-3; D is perhaps TRBD1 (6 bases). There are 16 residues in the CDR3. Germline CDR1 and CDR2: SGHRS and YFSETQ. V was trimmed by 2 bases and J by 0 bases, leaving 12 bases between them. CDR3 residues: CASSFWGQSSGNTIYF. CDR3 sequence (DNA): TGCGCCAGCAGCTTCTGGGGGCAAAGCTCTGGAAACACCATATATTTT.

This clone occurred once. V and J are TRBV2 and TRBJ1-5; unclear D gene. CDR1 and CDR2 from the germline V gene are SNHLY and FYNNEI. This CDR3 contains 15 residues. Trimming removed 3 bases at V and 2 bases at J, with 11 bases between. The CDR3 nucleotides are TGTGCCAGCAGTGATCGCAGGAATGGCAATCAGCCCCAGCATTTT. Translation gives CASSDRRNGNQPQHF.

The chain recombines TRBV19 with TRBJ2-5, with a weak D call TRBD2 (7 bases). The end of the DNA aligns better with TRBJ2-7, so the J call may be wrong. In germline, CDR1 is LNHDA, CDR2 SQIVND (reference sequence). The CDR3 contains 16 residues. In DNA form, the CDR3 reads TGTGCCAGTAGTATATGGCGGGGGCGACACTCCTACGAGCAGTACTTC. Translated: CASSIWRGRHSYEQYF.

V is TRBV5-1 and J is TRBJ1-2, with 9 nucleotides matching TRBD1. The V segment lost 5 bases and the J segment 5 bases; nucleotides outside the gene matches: 10. The CDR3 is made up of 15 amino acids. Germline CDR1 SGHRS, CDR2 YFSETQ. CDR3: CASRSGTGSWYGYTF. Written as DNA, the CDR3 is TGCGCCAGCAGGTCCGGGACAGGGTCTTGGTATGGCTACACCTTC.

This sequence joins TRBV19 and TRBJ2-5, with 9 nucleotides matching TRBD2. The DNA matches TRBJ2-7 better at its end, which makes the J call doubtful. Germline lookup yields CDR1 LNHDA and CDR2 SQIVND (reference sequence). This CDR3 has 15 amino acids. The CDR3 here is CASALLAGSSYEQYF. The CDR3 nucleotides read TGTGCCAGTGCCTTACTAGCGGGTAGCTCCTACGAGCAGTACTTC.

The chain has TRBV7-2 and TRBJ1-3, with D unclear. The V and J ends lost 3 bases and 0 bases respectively, with 6 bases between them. The CDR3 length is 14 residues. Germline assignment: CDR1 SGHTA and CDR2 FQGNSA. The CDR3 DNA reads TGTGCCAGCAGCTTTTTTAACTCTGGAAACACCATATATTTT. It is translated as CASSFFNSGNTIYF.

This clone was counted between two and nine times. The rearrangement uses TRBV4-1 and TRBJ2-7; D gene uncertain. V was clipped by 1 base and J by 4 bases, with 11 bases between them. The germline gives CDR1 MGHRA, CDR2 YSYEKL. CDR3 size: 14 residues. The CDR3 loop reads CASSQGMTAYEQYF. CDR3 coding DNA: TGCGCCAGCAGCCAAGGGATGACGGCGTACGAGCAGTACTTC.

Regarding this clone: The sample has other DNA sequences that encode this CDR3 too. The gene calls are TRBV28 and TRBJ1-5; D not certain. The CDR3 has 11 residues. Looked up from germline, CDR1 is MDHEN and CDR2 is SYDVKM. With 2 bases removed from V and 7 bases from J, the gap between germline ends came to 3 bases. The CDR3: CASSLGQPQHF. In DNA, the CDR3 is TGTGCCAGCAGTTTAGGGCAGCCCCAGCATTTT.

This clone was picked up one time. The CDR3 reads CASSLTPDSLYGYTF. CDR3 bases: TGTGCCAGCAGCCTAACCCCTGACAGTCTCTATGGCTACACCTTC. The chain recombines TRBV7-2 with TRBJ1-2; TRBD1 is a possible D gene (5 bases). This CDR3 is 15 amino acids long. Trimming removed 5 bases at V and 4 bases at J, with 17 bases between. Germline CDR1 SGHTA, CDR2 FQGNSA.

The genes are TRBV5-5 and TRBJ2-7, with D perhaps matching TRBD2 (5 bases). Germline V lookup: CDR1 SGHKS, CDR2 YYEKEE (reference sequence). Trimming pared 6 bases from V and 0 bases from J, leaving 16 bases between. The CDR3 covers 15 residues. CDR3 bases: TGTGCCAGCATCCTATCGGGGTCAAGCTCCTACGAGCAGTACTTC. It encodes CASILSGSSSYEQYF. The full variable domain, with the rest looked up from reference TRBV5-5 and TRBJ2-7, is DAGVTQSPTHLIKTRGQQVTLRCSPISGHKSVSWYQQVLGQGPQFIFQYYEKEERGRGNFPDRFSARQFPNYSSELNVNALLLGDSALYLCASILSGSSSYEQYFGPGTRLTVT.

The chain is built from TRBV30 and TRBJ1-3; D ambiguous. Germline V gene data show CDR1 as GTSNPN and CDR2 as SVGIG (reference sequence). This CDR3 comprises 16 residues. Trimming shortened V by 2 bases and J by 1 base, and 15 bases separated the two germline ends. Written as DNA, the CDR3 is TGTGCCTGGAGTAGTGTGGCAGATCTATCTGGAAACACCATATATTTT. Protein sequence: CAWSSVADLSGNTIYF.

This chain links TRBV5-8 with TRBJ2-2; D is possibly TRBD2 (6 bases). V lost 5 bases to trimming and J lost 1 base, with 12 bases between them. This CDR3 is built from 15 residues. CDR1 and CDR2 (germline): SGHTS, YDEGEE. The CDR3: CASRGGQLNTGELFF. In DNA form, the CDR3 reads TGTGCCAGCAGGGGAGGCCAGCTGAACACCGGGGAGCTGTTTTTT.